Below are 21 T cell receptor beta chains sequenced from a single sample in a study of T-cell reconstitution after alpha-beta-depleted transplantation in children. Molecular barcoding with unique molecular identifiers was used for the TCRbeta library. MiXCR, applied by TCRdb to the PCR reads, yields one record per CDR3 protein. This sample yields 190,000 or so distinct CDR3 sequences, of which around 7% are seen a single time; roughly 3% belongs to the top ten. The sample consisted of PBMCs from the stem cell graft donor, taken from the stem cell graft. The receptors originated from a human donor who donated a stem cell graft to a child with Wiskott-Aldrich syndrome.

Points on this clonotype: Since a much larger clone is just one base distant, this may be a read error. The chain links TRBV12-3 or TRBV12-4 to TRBJ2-3, with 7 bases that match TRBD2. CDR3 length equals 14 residues. The CDR3 bases are TGTGCCAGCAGGGCGACTAGCAGTACCTATACGAAGTATTTT. As protein: CASRATSSTYTKYF.

In this sample, this clonotype turned up a few times. The chain is built from TRBV11-2 and TRBJ2-1, with 10 bases lining up with TRBD1. The CDR3 covers 17 residues. Germline V gene data show CDR1 as SGHAT and CDR2 as FQNNGV. The junction had 11 bases not matched to a gene; V was cut back by 3 bases and J by 6 bases. CDR3 in DNA: TGTGCCAGCAGCTTCGGGCTTTGGGACAGGGGATCCAATGAGCAGTTCTTC. It encodes CASSFGLWDRGSNEQFF.

This clonotype was counted many times. The chain combines TRBV7-2 with TRBJ2-1, with 8 bases matching TRBD1. The CDR3 sequence is 16 residues long. V shed 5 bases and J 7 bases; nucleotides not matched to a gene: 13. CDR1 and CDR2 (germline): SGHTA, FQGNSA. Here the CDR3 reads CASSRRSGGHRNEQFF. The CDR3 DNA reads as TGTGCCAGCAGCCGCCGTTCAGGGGGCCATCGAAATGAGCAGTTCTTC. Based on the CDR3 plus reference TRBV7-2 and TRBJ2-1, the full variable domain is GAGVSQSPSNKVTEKGKDVELRCDPISGHTALYWYRQSLGQGLEFLIYFQGNSAPDKSGLPSDRFSAERTGGSVSTLTIQRTQQEDSAVYLCASSRRSGGHRNEQFFGPGTRLTVL.

This clonotype came up many times. This chain connects TRBV10-2 to TRBJ2-2, with a possible D match to TRBD2 (6 bases). This CDR3 is 18 amino acids long. V lost 2 bases, J lost 5 bases, and 21 bases lay in between. Germline lookup yields CDR1 WSHSY and CDR2 SAAADI. CDR3 loop: CASSERRERLLETGELFF. In DNA, the CDR3 is TGCGCCAGCAGTGAGAGGAGGGAGAGGCTCCTGGAGACCGGGGAGCTGTTTTTT.

In its sample, this clonotype was seen many times. The chain carries TRBV25-1 and TRBJ2-7; D remains unclear. CDR1 and CDR2 (germline): MGHDK, SYGVNS. The CDR3 is 13 residues long. Trimming stripped 0 bases from V and 4 bases from J, with 7 bases between. The CDR3, as DNA: TGTGCCAGCAGTGAATATTTGGGGTACGAGCAGTACTTC. Translation: CASSEYLGYEQYF.

At least ten counts were recorded for this clonotype. CDR3 loop: CASSYFQLAGDEQYF. The CDR3 bases are TGTGCCAGCAGTTACTTTCAACTAGCGGGAGACGAGCAGTACTTC. The V call is TRBV6-2 or TRBV6-3, the J call TRBJ2-7; TRBD2 matches at 11 bases. Germline CDR1 MNHEY, CDR2 SVGEGT. The junction had 4 bases not matched to a gene; V was cut back by 1 base and J by 5 bases. The CDR3 sequence is 15 residues long.

This clonotype was counted at least ten times. The rearrangement links TRBV10-3 to TRBJ1-1; 7 bases map to TRBD1. The CDR3 length is 13 residues. CDR1 ENHRY and CDR2 SYGVKD come from the germline V gene. V lost 5 bases and J lost 1; bases outside the gene matches: 1. As DNA, the CDR3 is TGTGCCATCAGTCAGGGGGAGAACACTGAAGCTTTCTTT. It specifies CAISQGENTEAFF.

This clonotype was recorded many times. The gene calls are TRBV10-3 and TRBJ2-1, with a possible D match to TRBD2 (6 bases). Germline loops: CDR1 ENHRY, CDR2 SYGVKD. The germline V and J ends were trimmed by 6 bases and 8 bases, with 20 bases remaining between them. The CDR3 contains 15 residues. CDR3 sequence reads: CAISPSTMRGDEQFF. The CDR3, as DNA: TGTGCCATCAGCCCAAGCACCATGCGGGGTGATGAGCAGTTCTTC.

This clonotype was counted at least ten times. This chain uses TRBV20-1 with TRBJ2-1; the match to TRBD2 covers 11 bases. The CDR3 has 18 amino acids. The V gene's germline CDR1 is DFQATT and CDR2 SNEGSKA (reference sequence). J was trimmed by 3 bases and V by 3 bases; bases with no gene match: 13. The CDR3 here is CSARSEKSGLADYNEQFF. The CDR3 region has the DNA TGCAGTGCTAGGTCAGAGAAATCGGGACTAGCGGACTACAATGAGCAGTTCTTC.

There are many counts of this clonotype. The CDR3 here is CASSLDPTGEYNEQFF. CDR3 DNA sequence: TGTGCCAGCAGCTTAGACCCGACAGGGGAGTACAATGAGCAGTTCTTC. This sequence joins TRBV7-6 and TRBJ2-1, with TRBD1 matching 8 bases. The CDR3 runs to 16 residues. The junction had 6 bases not matched to a gene; V was cut back by 1 base and J by 4 bases. The germline gives CDR1 SGHVS, CDR2 FNYEAQ.

This clonotype appeared many times. The chain recombines TRBV29-1 with TRBJ2-5; D not resolved. The CDR3 sequence is 10 residues long. Germline loops: CDR1 SQVTM, CDR2 ANQGSEA. The V gene lost 2 bases and the J gene lost 5 bases, with 3 bases spanning the gap. Here the CDR3 reads CSVEQETQYF. The CDR3 DNA follows: TGCAGCGTTGAACAGGAGACCCAGTACTTC. The full variable domain, completed using reference TRBV29-1 and TRBJ2-5, is SAVISQKPSRDICQRGTSLTIQCQVDSQVTMMFWYRQQPGQSLTLIATANQGSEATYESGFVIDKFPISRPNLTFSTLTVSNMSPEDSSIYLCSVEQETQYFGPGTRLLVL.

This clonotype was observed at least ten times. The V gene is TRBV29-1, the J gene TRBJ2-2; 7 bases fit TRBD1. Germline values: CDR1 SQVTM, CDR2 ANQGSEA. The CDR3 is made up of 13 amino acids. After removal of 5 bases from V and 3 bases from J, the junction contained 3 bases not matched to a gene. CDR3 residues: CSVRDSHTGELFF. In nucleotides, the CDR3 is TGCAGCGTTAGGGACAGCCACACCGGGGAGCTGTTTTTT.

This clonotype was detected many times. This chain joins TRBV5-5 and TRBJ2-2, with 8 bases that match TRBD1. Trimming took 5 bases from V and 3 from J; bases not matched to a gene: 6. Germline loops: CDR1 SGHKS, CDR2 YYEKEE (reference sequence). This CDR3 contains 15 residues. The CDR3 nucleotides are TGTGCCAGCAGGTCGGGACAGGACTACACCGGGGAGCTGTTTTTT. Translated: CASRSGQDYTGELFF.

This clonotype was observed a handful of times. The rearrangement uses TRBV30 and TRBJ1-2; D call uncertain. Germline assignment: CDR1 GTSNPN and CDR2 SVGIG (reference sequence). The length of the CDR3 is 12 residues. V lost 2 bases, J lost 5 bases, and 9 bases lay in between. CDR3 sequence reads: CAWSSGIYGYTF. CDR3 DNA sequence: TGTGCCTGGAGTTCCGGGATTTATGGCTACACCTTC.

This clonotype was detected ten times or more. V and J are TRBV20-1 and TRBJ1-1; D is unresolved. Germline V gene sequence: CDR1 DFQATT, CDR2 SNEGSKA (reference sequence). The CDR3 has 12 amino acids. Between the trimmed V and J ends, which lost 7 bases and 1 base, there was a span of 10 bases. CDR3 sequence reads: CSVTEENTEAFF. The CDR3 DNA reads as TGCAGTGTTACGGAGGAGAACACTGAAGCTTTCTTT.

This clonotype showed up many times. The rearrangement links TRBV6-5 to TRBJ2-7; D uncertain. Trimming pared 0 bases from V and 2 bases from J, leaving 11 bases between. The V gene's germline CDR1 is MNHEY and CDR2 SVGAGI. The CDR3 length is 15 residues. Here the CDR3 reads CASSYSVLGPYEQYF. In DNA, the CDR3 is TGTGCCAGCAGTTACTCCGTTCTCGGGCCCTACGAGCAGTACTTC.

This clonotype was observed at least ten times. V is TRBV3-1 and J is TRBJ2-1; 9 nucleotides match TRBD2. The V and J ends lost 4 bases and 4 bases, in that order; junction bases with no gene match: 8. The CDR3 totals 16 residues. Germline V gives CDR1 LGHDT, CDR2 YNNKEL (reference sequence). CDR3 region: CASSPLGSGGYNEQFF. In DNA, the CDR3 is TGTGCCAGCAGCCCCTTGGGTAGCGGGGGATACAATGAGCAGTTCTTC.

This clonotype was detected ten times or more. The chain links TRBV5-1 to TRBJ1-2; D perhaps matches TRBD1 (5 bases). Germline V gene lookup returns CDR1 SGHRS and CDR2 YFSETQ. The CDR3 totals 15 residues. The V and J ends lost 0 bases and 4 bases respectively, with 13 bases between them. The CDR3 reads CASSLGSGQAYGYTF. In DNA form, the CDR3 reads TGCGCCAGCAGCTTGGGGTCGGGGCAGGCCTATGGCTACACCTTC.

This clonotype came up many times. This chain connects TRBV5-1 to TRBJ1-1; D gene uncertain. The ends were cut back, 6 bases at V and 3 bases at J, with 18 bases in the middle. Germline V gene sequence: CDR1 SGHRS, CDR2 YFSETQ. CDR3 length equals 15 residues. The chain's CDR3 is CASKKRPDRYTEAFF. As DNA, the CDR3 is TGCGCCAGCAAGAAGAGACCCGATAGGTACACTGAAGCTTTCTTT.

This clonotype has a count of ten or more. The chain has TRBV10-1 and TRBJ1-6, with D unclear. The V end lost 6 bases, the J end lost 7 bases, and 10 bases lay between the germline ends. Germline CDR1 and CDR2: WNHNN and SYGVQD (reference sequence). There are 13 residues in the CDR3. CDR3 DNA: TGCGCCAGCAGGGATACTGGGAATTCACCCCTCCACTTT. Translating it yields CASRDTGNSPLHF.

This chain links TRBV5-1 with TRBJ1-1; 9 nucleotides align to TRBD1. CDR3 length: 15 residues. Trimming cost V 4 bases and J 5 bases; bases outside gene matches: 9. Germline lookup yields CDR1 SGHRS and CDR2 YFSETQ. CDR3 residues: CASSPRTGVKTEAFF. Written as DNA, the CDR3 is TGCGCCAGCAGCCCCCGGACAGGGGTTAAGACTGAAGCTTTCTTT. The full variable domain, in which reference TRBV5-1 and TRBJ1-1 provide the parts outside the CDR3, is KAGVTQTPRYLIKTRGQQVTLSCSPISGHRSVSWYQQTPGQGLQFLFEYFSETQRNKGNFPGRFSGRQFSNSRSEMNVSTLELGDSALYLCASSPRTGVKTEAFFGQGTRLTVV.